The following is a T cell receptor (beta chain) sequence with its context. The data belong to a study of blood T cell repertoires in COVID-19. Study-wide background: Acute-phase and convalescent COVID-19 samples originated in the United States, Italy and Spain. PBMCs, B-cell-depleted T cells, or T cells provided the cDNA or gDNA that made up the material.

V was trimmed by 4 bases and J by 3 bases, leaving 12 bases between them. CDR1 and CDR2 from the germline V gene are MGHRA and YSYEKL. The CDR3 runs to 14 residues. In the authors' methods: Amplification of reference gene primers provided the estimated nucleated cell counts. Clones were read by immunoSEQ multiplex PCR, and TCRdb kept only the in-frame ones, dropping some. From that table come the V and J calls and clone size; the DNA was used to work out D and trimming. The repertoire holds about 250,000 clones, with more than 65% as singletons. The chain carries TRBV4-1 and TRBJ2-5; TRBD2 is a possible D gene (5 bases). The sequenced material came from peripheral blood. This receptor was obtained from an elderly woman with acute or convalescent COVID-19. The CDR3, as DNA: TGCGCCAGCAGCCCCGGACTGCATGAAGAGACCCAGTACTTC. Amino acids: CASSPGLHEETQYF.